This entry is about one TCR beta chain. Its cognate antigen is unknown. This specimen comes from a study of cytomegalovirus exposure and HLA in healthy donors. Overall study findings and caveats: Researchers counted 150 to 200 TCR beta chains as cytomegalovirus-associated. Upon later analysis, HLA-associated TCR beta chains proved more clonally expanded than other, equally common chains.

Trimming left V 4 bases short and J 1 base short, with 14 bases between. The length of the CDR3 is 15 residues. CDR1 and CDR2 from the germline V gene are SGHNT and YYREEE (reference sequence). In nominal health when sampled, donors likely had unrecorded immune exposures nonetheless. The PCR had 60 Vbeta and 13 Jbeta primers. Clones were sequenced by immunoSEQ multiplex PCR, and TCRdb holds only the in-frame ones, with some missing. The table includes 150,000 to 170,000 clones, under 85% detected once. The rearrangement uses TRBV5-4 and TRBJ2-5, with a tentative D call TRBD1 (6 bases). Material for sequencing was PBMCs. The clonotype originates from a man aged 18 to 30 in good health and CMV-seronegative. The CDR3, as DNA: TGTGCCAGCAGCCCCCGTAGAGGGGGCCAAGAGACCCAGTACTTC. Protein product: CASSPRRGGQETQYF.